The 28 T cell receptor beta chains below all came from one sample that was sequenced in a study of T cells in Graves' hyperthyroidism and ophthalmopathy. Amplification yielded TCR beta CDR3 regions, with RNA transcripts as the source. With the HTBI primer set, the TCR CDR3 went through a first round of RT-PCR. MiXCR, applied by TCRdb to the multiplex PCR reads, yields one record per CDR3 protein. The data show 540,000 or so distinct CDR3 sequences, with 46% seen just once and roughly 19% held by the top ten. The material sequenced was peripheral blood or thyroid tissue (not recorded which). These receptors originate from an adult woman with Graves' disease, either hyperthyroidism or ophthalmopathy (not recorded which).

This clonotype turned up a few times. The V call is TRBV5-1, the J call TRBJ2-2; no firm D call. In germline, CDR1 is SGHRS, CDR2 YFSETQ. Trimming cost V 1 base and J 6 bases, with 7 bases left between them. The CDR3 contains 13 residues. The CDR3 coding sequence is TGCGCCAGCAGCTTGCAAGTTCCCGGGGAGCTGTTTTTT. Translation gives CASSLQVPGELFF.

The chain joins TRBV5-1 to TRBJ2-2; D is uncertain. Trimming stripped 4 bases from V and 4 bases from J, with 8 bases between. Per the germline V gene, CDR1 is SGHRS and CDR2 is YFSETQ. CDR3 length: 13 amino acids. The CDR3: CASSPWTTGELFF. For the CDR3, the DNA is TGCGCCAGCAGCCCGTGGACCACCGGGGAGCTGTTTTTT.

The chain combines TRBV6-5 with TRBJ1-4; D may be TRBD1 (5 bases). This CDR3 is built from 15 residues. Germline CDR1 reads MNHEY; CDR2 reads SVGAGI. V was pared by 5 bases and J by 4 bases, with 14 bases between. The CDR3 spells CASSHLGGLNEKLFF. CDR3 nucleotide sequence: TGTGCCAGCAGTCATCTGGGGGGTCTTAATGAAAAACTGTTTTTT.

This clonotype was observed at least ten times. This CDR3 is CASSWYLRGQANRGAFF. The CDR3 DNA reads as TGCGCCAGCAGCTGGTATCTCAGAGGACAGGCTAACCGAGGGGCTTTCTTT. The gene calls are TRBV5-1 and TRBJ1-1; 7 nucleotides agree with TRBD1. The V gene end was trimmed by 3 bases and the J gene end by 11 bases; junction bases not matched to a gene: 22. CDR1 and CDR2 (germline): SGHRS, YFSETQ. The CDR3 totals 17 residues.

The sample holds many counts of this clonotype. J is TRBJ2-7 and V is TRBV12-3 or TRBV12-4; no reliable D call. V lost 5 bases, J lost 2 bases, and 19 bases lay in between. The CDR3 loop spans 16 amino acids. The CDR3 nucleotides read TGTGCCAGCAGTCCCTCCGCTCAACGGACGACCTACGAGCAGTACTTC. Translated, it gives CASSPSAQRTTYEQYF.

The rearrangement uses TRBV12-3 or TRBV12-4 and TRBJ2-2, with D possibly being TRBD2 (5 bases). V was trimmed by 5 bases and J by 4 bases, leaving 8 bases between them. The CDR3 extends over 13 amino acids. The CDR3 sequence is CASSATITGELFF. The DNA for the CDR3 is TGTGCCAGCAGTGCGACTATCACCGGGGAGCTGTTTTTT.

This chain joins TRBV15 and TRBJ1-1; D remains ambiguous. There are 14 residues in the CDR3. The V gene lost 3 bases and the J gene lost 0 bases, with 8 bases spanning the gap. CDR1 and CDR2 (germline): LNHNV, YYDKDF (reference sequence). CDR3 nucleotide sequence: TGTGCCACCAGCAGCTCACCATTGAACACTGAAGCTTTCTTT. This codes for CATSSSPLNTEAFF.

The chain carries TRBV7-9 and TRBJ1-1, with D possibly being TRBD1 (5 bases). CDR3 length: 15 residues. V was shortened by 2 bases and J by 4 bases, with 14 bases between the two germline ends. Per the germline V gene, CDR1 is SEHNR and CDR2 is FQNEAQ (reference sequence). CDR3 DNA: TGTGCCAGCAGCTTAAACGGGGGGATCCGCACTGAAGCTTTCTTT. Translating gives CASSLNGGIRTEAFF.

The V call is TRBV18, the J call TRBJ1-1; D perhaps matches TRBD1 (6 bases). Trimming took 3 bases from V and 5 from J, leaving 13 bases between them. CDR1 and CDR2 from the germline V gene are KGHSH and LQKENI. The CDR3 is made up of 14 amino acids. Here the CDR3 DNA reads TGTGCCAGCTCACCTCCGACAGGAATGACTGAAGCTTTCTTT. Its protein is CASSPPTGMTEAFF.

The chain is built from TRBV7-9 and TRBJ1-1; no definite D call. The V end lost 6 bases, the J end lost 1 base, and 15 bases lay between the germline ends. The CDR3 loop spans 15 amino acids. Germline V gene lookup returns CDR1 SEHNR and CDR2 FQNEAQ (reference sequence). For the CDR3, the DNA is TGTGCCAGCAGTACCAACCGGGAAGGGAACACTGAAGCTTTCTTT. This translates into CASSTNREGNTEAFF.

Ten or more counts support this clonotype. The CDR3 nucleotides read TGCGCCAGCAGCTTAAGGACGGGGAACACTGAAGCTTTCTTT. Translated: CASSLRTGNTEAFF. This chain joins TRBV5-1 and TRBJ1-1; D is uncertain. V was pared by 2 bases and J by 1 base, with 9 bases between. The length of the CDR3 is 14 residues. Germline CDR1 and CDR2: SGHRS and YFSETQ.

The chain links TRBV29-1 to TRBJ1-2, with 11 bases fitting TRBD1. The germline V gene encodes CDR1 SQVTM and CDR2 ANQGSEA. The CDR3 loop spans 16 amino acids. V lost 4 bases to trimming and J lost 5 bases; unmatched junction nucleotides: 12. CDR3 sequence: CSVGSGQGARSYGYTF. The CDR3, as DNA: TGCAGCGTTGGATCCGGACAGGGGGCGCGTTCTTATGGCTACACCTTC.

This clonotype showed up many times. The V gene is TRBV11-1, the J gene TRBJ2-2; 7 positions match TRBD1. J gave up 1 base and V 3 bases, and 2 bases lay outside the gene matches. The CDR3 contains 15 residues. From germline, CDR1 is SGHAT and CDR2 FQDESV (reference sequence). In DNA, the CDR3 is TGTGCCAGCAGCTTTTACAGGGGGAACACCGGGGAGCTGTTTTTT. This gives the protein CASSFYRGNTGELFF. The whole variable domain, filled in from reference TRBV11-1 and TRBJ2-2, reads EAEVAQSPRYKITEKSQAVAFWCDPISGHATLYWYRQILGQGPELLVQFQDESVVDDSQLPKDRFSAERLKGVDSTLKIQPAELGDSAMYLCASSFYRGNTGELFFGEGSRLTVL.

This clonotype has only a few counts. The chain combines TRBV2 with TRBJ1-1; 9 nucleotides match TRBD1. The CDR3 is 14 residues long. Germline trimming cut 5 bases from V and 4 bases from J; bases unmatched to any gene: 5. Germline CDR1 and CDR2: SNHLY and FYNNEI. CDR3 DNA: TGTGCCAGCAGTTCGGACAGGGGAGGCACTGAAGCTTTCTTT. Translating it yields CASSSDRGGTEAFF.

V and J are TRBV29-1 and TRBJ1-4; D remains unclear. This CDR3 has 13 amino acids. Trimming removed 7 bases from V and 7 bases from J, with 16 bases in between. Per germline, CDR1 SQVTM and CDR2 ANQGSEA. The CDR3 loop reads CSAQRGEGEKLFF. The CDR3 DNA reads TGCAGCGCCCAGCGGGGAGAGGGTGAAAAACTGTTTTTT.

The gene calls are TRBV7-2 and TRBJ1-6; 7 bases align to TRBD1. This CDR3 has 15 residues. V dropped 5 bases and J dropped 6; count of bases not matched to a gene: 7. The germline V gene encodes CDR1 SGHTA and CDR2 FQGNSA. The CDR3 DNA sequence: TGTGCCAGCAGCCCGACTGGGACAGCTAATTCACCCCTCCACTTT. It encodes CASSPTGTANSPLHF.

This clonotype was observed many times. CDR3 loop: CASQMAGANVLTF. The CDR3, as DNA: TGTGCCAGTCAAATGGCTGGGGCCAACGTCCTGACTTTC. The chain carries TRBV19 and TRBJ2-6, with D hard to call. The CDR3 is 13 amino acids. Germline CDR1 LNHDA, CDR2 SQIVND (reference sequence). Trimming took off 8 bases at V and 2 bases at J, with 7 bases between the two ends.

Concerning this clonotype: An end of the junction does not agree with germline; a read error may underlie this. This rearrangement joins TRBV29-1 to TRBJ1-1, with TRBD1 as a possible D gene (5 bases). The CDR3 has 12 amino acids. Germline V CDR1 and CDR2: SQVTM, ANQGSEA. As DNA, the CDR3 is TGCGGCGTTGTTTTGCGGGGGACTGAAGCTTTCTTT. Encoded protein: CGVVLRGTEAFF.

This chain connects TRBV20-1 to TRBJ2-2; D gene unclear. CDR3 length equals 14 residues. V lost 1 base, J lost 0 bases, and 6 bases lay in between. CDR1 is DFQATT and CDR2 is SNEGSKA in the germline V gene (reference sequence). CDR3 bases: TGCAGTGCTAGAGGCCACTCGAACACCGGGGAGCTGTTTTTT. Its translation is CSARGHSNTGELFF.

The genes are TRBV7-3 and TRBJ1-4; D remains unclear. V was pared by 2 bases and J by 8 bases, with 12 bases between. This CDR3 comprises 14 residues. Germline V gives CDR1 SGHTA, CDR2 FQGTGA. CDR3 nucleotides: TGTGCCAGCAGCTTAGGGATGCAGGACGAAAAACTGTTTTTT. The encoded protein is CASSLGMQDEKLFF. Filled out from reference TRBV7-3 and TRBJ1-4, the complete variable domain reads GAGVSQTPSNKVTEKGKYVELRCDPISGHTALYWYRQSLGQGPEFLIYFQGTGAADDSGLPNDRFFAVRPEGSVSTLKIQRTERGDSAVYLCASSLGMQDEKLFFGSGTQLSVL.

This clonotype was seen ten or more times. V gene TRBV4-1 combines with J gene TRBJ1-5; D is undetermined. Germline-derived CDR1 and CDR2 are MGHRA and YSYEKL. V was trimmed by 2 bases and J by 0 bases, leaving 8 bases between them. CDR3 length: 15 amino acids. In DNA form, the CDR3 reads TGCGCCAGCAGCCAAACTGGAAATAGCAATCAGCCCCAGCATTTT. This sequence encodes CASSQTGNSNQPQHF.

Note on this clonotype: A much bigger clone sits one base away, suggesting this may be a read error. The DNA of the CDR3 is TGTGCCAGCAGAACTCAGCACGAGCAGTACTTC. It is translated as CASRTQHEQYF. This chain joins TRBV6-5 and TRBJ2-7; D uncertain. In germline, CDR1 is MNHEY, CDR2 SVGAGI. With 6 bases removed from V and 5 bases from J, the gap between germline ends came to 8 bases. The CDR3 totals 11 residues.

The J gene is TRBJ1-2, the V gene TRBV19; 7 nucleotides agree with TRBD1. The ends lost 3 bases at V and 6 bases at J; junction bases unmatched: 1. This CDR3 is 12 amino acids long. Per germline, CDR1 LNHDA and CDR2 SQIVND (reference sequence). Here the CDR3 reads CASSIQGDGYTF. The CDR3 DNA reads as TGTGCCAGTAGTATCCAGGGGGATGGCTACACCTTC.

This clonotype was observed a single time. CDR3: CASSRDRGNGYTF. CDR3 sequence (DNA): TGTGCCAGTAGTCGGGACAGGGGGAATGGCTACACCTTC. The J gene is TRBJ1-2, the V gene TRBV19; 11 positions match TRBD1. The CDR3 has 13 residues. Germline V CDR1 and CDR2: LNHDA, SQIVND (reference sequence). Trimming at V came to 5 bases and at J to 6 bases, leaving 2 bases not matched to a gene.

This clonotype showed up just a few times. The DNA of the CDR3 is TGTGCCATCAGGGAGGACAGGGTTGGCGAGCAGTACTTC. This gives the protein CAIREDRVGEQYF. This chain uses TRBV10-3 with TRBJ2-7, with TRBD1 matching 8 bases. The trim removed 6 bases at V and 6 bases at J, leaving 7 bases unmatched. Germline V gene data show CDR1 as ENHRY and CDR2 as SYGVKD. CDR3 length equals 13 residues.

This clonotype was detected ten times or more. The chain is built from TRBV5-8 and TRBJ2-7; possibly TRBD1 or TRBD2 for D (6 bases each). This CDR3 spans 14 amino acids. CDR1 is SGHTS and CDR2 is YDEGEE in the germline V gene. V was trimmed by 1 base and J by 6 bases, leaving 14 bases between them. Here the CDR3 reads CASSLSGANFEQYF. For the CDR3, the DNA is TGTGCCAGCAGCTTGTCGGGGGCGAATTTCGAGCAGTACTTC.

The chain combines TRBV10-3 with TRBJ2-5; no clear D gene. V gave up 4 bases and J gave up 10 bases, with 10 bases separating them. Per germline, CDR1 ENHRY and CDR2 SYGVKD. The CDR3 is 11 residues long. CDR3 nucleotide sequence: TGTGCCATCAGTGGGGATTTGGGCCAGTACTTC. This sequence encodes CAISGDLGQYF.

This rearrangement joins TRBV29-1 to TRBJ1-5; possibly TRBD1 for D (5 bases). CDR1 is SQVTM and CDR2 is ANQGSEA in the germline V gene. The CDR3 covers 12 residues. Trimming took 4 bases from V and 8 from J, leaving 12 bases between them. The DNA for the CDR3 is TGCAGCGTTGGGGGGTCAGGGAAGCCCCAGCATTTT. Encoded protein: CSVGGSGKPQHF.